This T cell receptor (beta chain) appears in the sequencing data of a study of T cell clonality in common variable immunodeficiency. Study conclusions and caveats: Compared with healthy controls, CVID subjects showed increased TCRbeta clonality, mostly in about a third. Reportedly, TCR beta sequences from common variable immunodeficiency showed fewer deletions and N-nucleotide insertions.

Clones were sequenced by immunoSEQ multiplex PCR, and TCRdb holds only the in-frame ones, with some missing. The specimen has approximately 81,000 clones, none found just once. This clone was seen a few times. As yet, its antigen is unknown. Read data end 3 residues before the CDR3 end; the end is taken from the germline J gene. Germline lookup yields CDR1 SGHRS and CDR2 YFSETQ. The CDR3 runs to 16 residues. V was pared by 4 bases and J by 5 bases, with 12 bases of the junction left unmatched. Each donor provided roughly 5 to 8 ml of heparinized whole blood. V is TRBV5-1 and J is TRBJ2-5, with 9 bases lining up with TRBD2. The sequence derives from a person aged 18 to 75 in good health. Sequencing was performed on peripheral blood mononuclear cells. The CDR3 loop reads CASSPLPGLAAETQYF. Incomplete CDR3 DNA: TGCGCCAGCAGCCCTCTACCGGGACTAGCCGCGGAGACC.